This T cell receptor beta chain was sequenced during a study of tumor-infiltrating lymphocytes in localized non-small cell lung cancer. In the study overall: Tumor tissue and non-adjacent uninvolved lung came from each patient.

About this clone itself: Its antigen remains unidentified.

Whole-study findings and limits: Technical variation could not be separated from intratumor heterogeneity here. Recurrence-free survival showed no association with tumor T-cell fraction. Tumors had more T cell infiltration than uninvolved lung, per TCRbeta sequencing and CD3 counts.

Germline V gene data show CDR1 as SGHTA and CDR2 as FQGNSA. Trimming took 4 bases from V and 3 from J, leaving 15 bases between them. CDR3 size: 15 residues. TCRdb's copy holds only in-frame clones and misses some; the assay was immunoSEQ multiplex PCR. The data contain approximately 6,700 clones, about 74% of them singletons. Material for sequencing was lung tumor tissue. The sequence came from a human donor with non-small cell lung cancer. The rearrangement links TRBV7-2 to TRBJ1-2; possible D gene TRBD1, 6 bases. The CDR3: CASSWTDSWDYGYTF. The DNA of the CDR3 is TGTGCCAGCAGCTGGACAGACTCCTGGGACTATGGCTACACCTTC. Using reference TRBV7-2 and TRBJ1-2 for the parts outside the CDR3, the full variable domain is GAGVSQSPSNKVTEKGKDVELRCDPISGHTALYWYRQSLGQGLEFLIYFQGNSAPDKSGLPSDRFSAERTGGSVSTLTIQRTQQEDSAVYLCASSWTDSWDYGYTFGSGTRLTVV.